This T cell receptor delta chain is from a study of Vδ1+ human thymocytes. The study's findings and limits: In the thymus, TRG and TRD repertoires looked highly polyclonal with Gaussian CDR3 lengths.

Sequences come from RNA converted to cDNA by reverse transcription. Multiplex PCR used pooled V-gene forward primers and a constant-region reverse primer to amplify CDR3s. TCRdb redid the clone calls on the multiplex PCR reads with CATT. The table includes tens of thousands of delta-chain clones, about 14% detected once. Points on this clone: Its antigen is unknown.

Germline V gene sequence: CDR1 TSWWSYY, CDR2 QGS. V was clipped by 6 bases and J by 0 bases, with 20 bases between them. The CDR3 is made up of 17 amino acids. The sample comprised Vdelta1+ gamma-delta thymocytes from the thymus. Stated subset: FACS-sorted CD3+ TCRalphabeta- TCRVdelta1+ TCRVdelta2- thymocytes. The chain uses TRDV1 and TRDJ1; D perhaps matches TRDD3 (6 bases). The sequence derives from a girl less than two years old who had congenital heart surgery. DNA of the CDR3: TGTGCTCTTGGAGAGTCGGGGGGGAAAACGTACACCGATAAACTCATCTTT. It yields the protein CALGESGGKTYTDKLIF.